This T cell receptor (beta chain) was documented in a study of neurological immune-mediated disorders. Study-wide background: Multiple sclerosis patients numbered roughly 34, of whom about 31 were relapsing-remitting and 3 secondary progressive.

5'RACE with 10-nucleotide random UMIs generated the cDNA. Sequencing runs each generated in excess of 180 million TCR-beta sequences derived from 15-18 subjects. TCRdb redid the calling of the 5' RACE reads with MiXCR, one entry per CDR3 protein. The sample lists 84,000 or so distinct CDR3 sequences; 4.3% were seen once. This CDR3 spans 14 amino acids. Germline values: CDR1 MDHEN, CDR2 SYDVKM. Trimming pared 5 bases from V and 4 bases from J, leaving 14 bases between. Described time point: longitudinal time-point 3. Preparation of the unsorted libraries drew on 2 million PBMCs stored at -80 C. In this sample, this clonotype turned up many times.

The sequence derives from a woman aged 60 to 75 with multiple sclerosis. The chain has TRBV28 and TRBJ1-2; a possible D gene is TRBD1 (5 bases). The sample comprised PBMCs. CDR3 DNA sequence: TGTGCCAGCAGTCCACTCCGAGGGGTCTATGGCTACACCTTC. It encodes CASSPLRGVYGYTF.